What follows are 32 T cell receptor beta chains derived from one specimen sequenced in a study of identical twins' blood T cells. Each CDR3 protein gets one entry after TCRdb re-called the 5' RACE reads with MiXCR. Of a few hundred thousand distinct CDR3 sequences listed, 28% are singletons. Sequencing was done on a sample of PBMCs. These receptor sequences come from a woman between 18 and 50 years old in good health.

This clonotype was seen at least ten times. The chain uses TRBV27 and TRBJ2-3; tentative D call: TRBD2 (6 bases). Germline CDR1 reads MNHEY; CDR2 reads SMNVEV (reference sequence). Trimming shortened V by 2 bases and J by 2 bases, and 8 bases separated the two germline ends. The length of the CDR3 is 14 residues. Here the CDR3 DNA reads TGTGCCAGCAGTTTACTAGCGAACACAGATACGCAGTATTTT. Translation gives CASSLLANTDTQYF.

With respect to this clonotype: Given a much more abundant clone one base away, this may be a read error. V gene TRBV29-1 combines with J gene TRBJ1-2; D unresolved. This CDR3 comprises 15 residues. From germline, CDR1 is SQVTM and CDR2 ANQGSEA. Deletions cut 5 bases from V and 2 bases from J, with 18 bases between. As DNA, the CDR3 is TGCAGCGTTCCGTGGTCCTCCCGTGGGAACTATGGCTACACCTTC. Translation: CSVPWSSRGNYGYTF.

The rearrangement links TRBV3-1 to TRBJ2-1; the D gene could be TRBD1 or TRBD2 (5 bases each). CDR1 is LGHDT, CDR2 YNNKEL, per germline (reference sequence). This CDR3 spans 15 amino acids. The V and J ends lost 4 bases and 3 bases respectively, with 13 bases between them. The CDR3, as DNA: TGTGCCAGCAGCCGCCCGGGGCGCCGCTACAATGAGCAGTTCTTC. Encoded protein: CASSRPGRRYNEQFF.

Many counts were recorded for this clonotype. The chain recombines TRBV29-1 with TRBJ2-2, with D possibly matching TRBD1 (5 bases). V gave up 3 bases and J gave up 3 bases, with 11 bases separating them. Germline V gives CDR1 SQVTM, CDR2 ANQGSEA. The CDR3 has 14 amino acids. The CDR3 nucleotides read TGCAGCGTTGAGTCCAGGGCATACACCGGGGAGCTGTTTTTT. Translating it yields CSVESRAYTGELFF.

This clonotype was seen a few times. The chain combines TRBV10-3 with TRBJ1-1, with D unresolved. This CDR3 has 13 residues. Deletions cut 7 bases from V and 4 bases from J, with 13 bases between. Germline V gene data show CDR1 as ENHRY and CDR2 as SYGVKD. This CDR3 is CAITLEGSTEAFF. The CDR3 DNA sequence: TGTGCCATCACCTTGGAAGGGAGCACTGAAGCTTTCTTT.

This clonotype was seen many times. The genes are TRBV4-1 and TRBJ2-7; D gene unclear. The CDR3 is 13 amino acids. Per germline, CDR1 MGHRA and CDR2 YSYEKL. V was shortened by 1 base and J by 3 bases, with 7 bases between the two germline ends. In nucleotides, the CDR3 is TGCGCCAGCAGCCAAGTGCCGGACTACGAGCAGTACTTC. It translates to CASSQVPDYEQYF.

As regards this clonotype: A much larger clone sits a single nucleotide away, making a read error possible. The V and J genes are TRBV7-9 and TRBJ2-1; D unclear. From germline, CDR1 is SEHNR and CDR2 FQNEAQ (reference sequence). The CDR3 length is 13 residues. Trimming cost V 10 bases and J 9 bases, with 19 bases left between them. In DNA form, the CDR3 reads TGTGCCAACAGTTTAACGACCGACCTTGAGCAGTTCTTC. Translating it yields CANSLTTDLEQFF.

This clonotype was found a few times. The gene calls are TRBV27 and TRBJ2-3, with 11 bases matching TRBD2. Per germline, CDR1 MNHEY and CDR2 SMNVEV (reference sequence). After removal of 5 bases from V and 6 bases from J, the junction contained 13 bases not matched to a gene. The CDR3 is made up of 17 amino acids. In DNA, the CDR3 is TGTGCCAGCAGTCTTTATAGCGGGAGGGAAATGGGGGATACGCAGTATTTT. Translation: CASSLYSGREMGDTQYF.

This clonotype appeared a few times. This chain uses TRBV7-9 with TRBJ2-1; TRBD2 is a possible D gene (6 bases). CDR3 length: 17 amino acids. Trimming stripped 3 bases from V and 1 base from J, with 16 bases between. Germline CDR1 SEHNR, CDR2 FQNEAQ (reference sequence). The CDR3 is CASSFGKRERSYNEQFF. In DNA form, the CDR3 reads TGTGCCAGCAGCTTTGGTAAACGGGAGAGATCCTACAATGAGCAGTTCTTC. The full variable domain, with the rest looked up from reference TRBV7-9 and TRBJ2-1, is DTGVSQNPRHKITKRGQNVTFRCDPISEHNRLYWYRQTLGQGPEFLTYFQNEAQLEKSRLLSDRFSAERPKGSFSTLEIQRTEQGDSAMYLCASSFGKRERSYNEQFFGPGTRLTVL.

In its sample, this clonotype was seen many times. The chain employs TRBV4-1 and TRBJ2-3; D call uncertain. CDR3 size: 14 residues. Trimming left V 0 bases short and J 8 bases short, with 12 bases between. Looked up from germline, CDR1 is MGHRA and CDR2 is YSYEKL. CDR3 loop: CASSQESEWITQYF. In nucleotides, the CDR3 is TGCGCCAGCAGCCAAGAATCAGAATGGATTACGCAGTATTTT.

The rearrangement links TRBV5-1 to TRBJ1-1; possible D gene TRBD1, 6 bases. The length of the CDR3 is 13 residues. CDR1 is SGHRS, CDR2 YFSETQ, per germline. The V and J ends lost 3 bases and 8 bases respectively, with 14 bases between them. The CDR3, as DNA: TGCGCCAGCAGCTCGAGGACAGTCGAAGAAGCTTTCTTT. It specifies CASSSRTVEEAFF.

The rearrangement uses TRBV9 and TRBJ1-1; D unclear. CDR1 and CDR2 from the germline V gene are SGDLS and YYNGEE. The CDR3 is 15 amino acids. V was cut by 2 bases and J by 4 bases, with 15 bases left in between. DNA for the CDR3: TGTGCCAGCAGCGTTCTTTCGGGCATGAGCACTGAAGCTTTCTTT. This codes for CASSVLSGMSTEAFF.

The chain couples TRBV15 to TRBJ1-5; D might be TRBD1 (6 bases). CDR3 length equals 15 residues. Trimming stripped 6 bases from V and 2 bases from J, with 14 bases between. CDR1 is LNHNV and CDR2 is YYDKDF in the germline V gene (reference sequence). CDR3 in DNA: TGTGCCACCAGTTTAGGGACATCCCGCAATCAGCCCCAGCATTTT. Translating gives CATSLGTSRNQPQHF.

The rearrangement links TRBV5-1 to TRBJ1-1; TRBD1 matches at 7 bases. Trimming cost V 4 bases and J 7 bases; bases outside gene matches: 7. Germline loops: CDR1 SGHRS, CDR2 YFSETQ. The CDR3 contains 13 residues. The CDR3 DNA is TGCGCCAGCAGCCGCGGACGGGACAGTGAAGCTTTCTTT. Protein sequence: CASSRGRDSEAFF.

The chain has TRBV20-1 and TRBJ2-5, with TRBD2 matching 7 bases. This CDR3 contains 16 residues. V trimming: 1 base; J trimming: 0 bases; junction bases outside the gene matches: 8. Germline V gene sequence: CDR1 DFQATT, CDR2 SNEGSKA (reference sequence). CDR3 bases: TGCAGTGCTAGAGCTCGGGCGGGAGCCCACCAAGAGACCCAGTACTTC. It is translated as CSARARAGAHQETQYF.

The chain uses TRBV10-1 and TRBJ1-2; TRBD1 is a possible D gene (6 bases). V lost 7 bases and J 4 bases, leaving 19 bases between the germline ends. This CDR3 is built from 15 residues. The germline CDR1 and CDR2 sequences are WNHNN and SYGVQD (reference sequence). The CDR3 DNA reads as TGCGCCAGCAAGACAGGTCTAACTATGTGCTATGGCTACACCTTC. Its translation: CASKTGLTMCYGYTF.

This clonotype was seen only a few times. The rearrangement links TRBV5-1 to TRBJ2-1, with 7 positions matching TRBD2. The ends lost 0 bases at V and 10 bases at J; junction bases unmatched: 7. The CDR3 sequence is 14 residues long. Germline V gene data show CDR1 as SGHRS and CDR2 as YFSETQ. The CDR3 loop is CASSLGGSIREQFF. CDR3 in DNA: TGCGCCAGCAGCTTGGGCGGGAGTATAAGGGAGCAGTTCTTC.

Regarding this clonotype: The junction does not match germline at one end; this may be a read error. V and J are TRBV29-1 and TRBJ2-2; possibly TRBD1 or TRBD2 for D (5 bases each). The germline V gene has CDR1 SQVTM and CDR2 ANQGSEA. The CDR3 is 13 amino acids. The CDR3 sequence: CSVTHTGTGEPFF. CDR3 DNA: TGCAGCGTTACTCATACAGGAACCGGGGAGCCGTTTTTT.

This chain connects TRBV5-6 to TRBJ2-3, with unresolved D. Germline V gene lookup returns CDR1 SGHDT and CDR2 YYEEEE. Trimming took 0 bases from V and 4 from J, leaving 9 bases between them. The CDR3 loop spans 14 amino acids. The chain's CDR3 is CASSLGGGSDTQYF. The DNA of the CDR3 is TGTGCCAGCAGCTTGGGTGGCGGATCAGATACGCAGTATTTT.

This clonotype was counted a few times. The chain links TRBV14 to TRBJ1-4; D call uncertain. Trimming removed 0 bases at V and 0 bases at J, with 8 bases between. Germline V CDR1 and CDR2: SGHDN, FVKESK. This CDR3 is built from 16 residues. For the CDR3, the DNA is TGTGCCAGCAGCCAAGAATTCCGAGCAACTAATGAAAAACTGTTTTTT. The encoded protein is CASSQEFRATNEKLFF.

This clonotype was recorded at least ten times. The chain combines TRBV5-1 with TRBJ2-7, with D possibly being TRBD1 or TRBD2 (6 bases each). Looked up from germline, CDR1 is SGHRS and CDR2 is YFSETQ. This CDR3 is 14 amino acids long. Trimming removed 5 bases at V and 3 bases at J, with 15 bases between. The CDR3 DNA reads TGCGCCAGCAGTTCGAGGGGGGAAATCTACGAGCAGTACTTC. Translation gives CASSSRGEIYEQYF.

This rearrangement joins TRBV20-1 to TRBJ1-1; D is possibly TRBD1 (6 bases). The CDR3 has 14 amino acids. CDR1 and CDR2 (germline): DFQATT, SNEGSKA (reference sequence). V was cut by 0 bases and J by 5 bases, with 13 bases left in between. In nucleotides, the CDR3 is TGCAGTGCTAGAGATCAGGGGCACCTTACTGAAGCTTTCTTT. Translated: CSARDQGHLTEAFF.

This chain joins TRBV20-1 and TRBJ1-1; TRBD1 matches at 8 bases. Trimming removed 3 bases from V and 3 bases from J; junction bases left unmatched: 6. CDR1 is DFQATT and CDR2 is SNEGSKA in the germline V gene (reference sequence). CDR3 length equals 14 residues. CDR3 nucleotide sequence: TGCAGTGCTAGTGGGAACAGGGGGTACACTGAAGCTTTCTTT. This translates into CSASGNRGYTEAFF.

V is TRBV5-5 and J is TRBJ2-1, with 7 bases identical to TRBD1. The germline V gene has CDR1 SGHKS and CDR2 YYEKEE (reference sequence). Losses at the gene ends were 4 bases for V and 9 bases for J; bases not matched to a gene: 19. This CDR3 is built from 17 residues. CDR3 coding DNA: TGTGCCAGCAGCCAAGAATACCGGGACAGCCTGGTCGGTGAGCAGTTCTTC. Translating it yields CASSQEYRDSLVGEQFF.

The chain links TRBV20-1 to TRBJ2-1; 8 bases are shared with TRBD2. J gave up 8 bases and V 6 bases, and 15 bases lay outside the gene matches. The CDR3 runs to 15 residues. CDR1 DFQATT and CDR2 SNEGSKA come from the germline V gene (reference sequence). CDR3 DNA sequence: TGCAGTGCGACCAAACTAGCGGTAACTCTGGATGAGCAGTTCTTC. This sequence encodes CSATKLAVTLDEQFF.

The table lists this clonotype with a few counts. The V call is TRBV20-1, the J call TRBJ1-5; D is possibly TRBD1 (6 bases). V was clipped by 4 bases and J by 5 bases, with 12 bases between them. Germline values: CDR1 DFQATT, CDR2 SNEGSKA (reference sequence). The CDR3 spans 13 residues. CDR3 sequence: CSANRGGHQPQHF. As DNA, the CDR3 is TGCAGTGCTAATCGGGGGGGGCATCAGCCCCAGCATTTT.

The rearrangement links TRBV5-1 to TRBJ1-5, with D perhaps matching TRBD1 or TRBD2 (5 bases each). The better agreement between TRBJ2-3 and the DNA end casts doubt on the J call. Germline CDR1 reads SGHRS; CDR2 reads YFSETQ. CDR3 length: 14 residues. The CDR3 DNA is TGCGCCAGCAGCTTGGACGGTGGGGGTCAGCCCCAGTATTTT. Translating it yields CASSLDGGGQPQYF.

The V and J genes are TRBV6-5 and TRBJ1-3, with D possibly matching TRBD1 (6 bases). CDR1 MNHEY and CDR2 SVGAGI come from the germline V gene. The CDR3 loop spans 15 amino acids. Trimming pared 5 bases from V and 7 bases from J, leaving 18 bases between. The CDR3 nucleotides are TGTGCCAGCAGTAGGTCCCGGGGGGCGACCAACACCATATATTTT. Amino acids: CASSRSRGATNTIYF.

This clonotype has only a few counts. The rearrangement links TRBV2 to TRBJ1-5; TRBD1 matches at 9 bases. Germline CDR1 and CDR2: SNHLY and FYNNEI. V was clipped by 6 bases and J by 6 bases; unmatched bases: 6. The CDR3 runs 14 residues. The CDR3 nucleotides read TGTGCCAGCAGCGTACAGGGGGCAGGTCAGCCCCAGCATTTT. Encoded protein: CASSVQGAGQPQHF.

This clonotype was observed many times. The chain is built from TRBV6-6 and TRBJ1-1; tentatively, D is TRBD1 (5 bases). Germline assignment: CDR1 MNHNY and CDR2 SVGAGI (reference sequence). The V end lost 0 bases, the J end lost 4 bases, and 9 bases lay between the germline ends. CDR3 length equals 14 residues. In DNA, the CDR3 is TGTGCCAGCAGTTACTCAACAGGCGGCACTGAAGCTTTCTTT. Its protein product is CASSYSTGGTEAFF.

Details on this clonotype: A much more abundant neighbour one base away suggests this may be a read error. The chain employs TRBV29-1 and TRBJ1-1, with D maybe TRBD1 (5 bases). The germline CDR1 and CDR2 sequences are SQVTM and ANQGSEA. Deletions cut 6 bases from V and 5 bases from J, with 25 bases between. There are 16 residues in the CDR3. The CDR3 nucleotides are TGCAGCGTCGATCCGGGTATGGGGCTATTGGGGACTGAAGCTTTCTTT. Translation gives CSVDPGMGLLGTEAFF.

The J gene is TRBJ1-4, the V gene TRBV20-1, with D perhaps matching TRBD1 (6 bases). Germline V gene lookup returns CDR1 DFQATT and CDR2 SNEGSKA (reference sequence). This CDR3 contains 13 residues. The CDR3 is CTGKEQGREKLFF. The CDR3 DNA reads as TGCACCGGAAAGGAACAGGGAAGGGAAAAACTGTTTTTT.